The present entry profiles one TCR beta chain with its context. The antigen remains unidentified. The CDR3 is made up of 14 amino acids. CDR1 and CDR2 (germline): SGHVS, FQNEAQ. V dropped 0 bases and J dropped 1 base, with 6 bases sitting between them. These data originate in a study of cytomegalovirus exposure and HLA in healthy donors. Study conclusions and caveats: Earlier results showed most TCR beta V segments being productive about 90% or about 30% of the time. Because they were indistinguishable, some V segments, including TRBV6-2 and TRBV6-3, were excluded. Links to common viral pathogens appeared, in a later analysis, for several of the most significant clusters.

PCR primers comprised 60 Vbeta and 13 Jbeta primers. TCRdb keeps only in-frame clones here, not all; method: immunoSEQ multiplex PCR. The sample has 150,000 to 200,000 clones; around 80% are singletons. Sample: PBMCs. The chain has TRBV7-8 and TRBJ1-1; D call uncertain. This sequence originates from a woman between 18 and 29 years old in good health and CMV-seronegative. The CDR3 DNA is TGTGCCAGCAGCTTAGCCGCGGCGAACACTGAAGCTTTCTTT. This encodes CASSLAAANTEAFF.